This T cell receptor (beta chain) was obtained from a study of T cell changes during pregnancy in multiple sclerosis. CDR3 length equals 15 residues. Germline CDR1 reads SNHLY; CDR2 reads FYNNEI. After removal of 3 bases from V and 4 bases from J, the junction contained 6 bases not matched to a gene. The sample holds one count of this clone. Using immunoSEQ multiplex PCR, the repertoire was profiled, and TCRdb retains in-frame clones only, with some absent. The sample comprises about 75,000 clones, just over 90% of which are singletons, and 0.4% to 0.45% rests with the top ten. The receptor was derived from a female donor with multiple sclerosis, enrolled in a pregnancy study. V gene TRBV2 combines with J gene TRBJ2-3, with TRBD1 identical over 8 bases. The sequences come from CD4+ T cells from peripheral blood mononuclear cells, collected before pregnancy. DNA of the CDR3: TGTGCCAGCAGTGAGGGCAGGGGGCGATCAGATACGCAGTATTTT. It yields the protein CASSEGRGRSDTQYF.